The clone carrying this T cell receptor beta chain has at least ten counts. The V end was cut by 1 base, the J end by 0 bases, with 15 bases between. Germline CDR1 SGHTA, CDR2 FQGNSA. This CDR3 comprises 17 residues. Described time point: sample taken at primary tumor resection. 72 TRACERx patients with early, untreated non-small cell lung cancer donated samples. Material for sequencing was whole RNA from tumor, nontumor lung or frozen PBMC, left unsorted. These data originate in a study of spatial heterogeneity in lung cancer. Looking at the study overall: For the average unique TCR and UMI combination, more than eight occurrences appeared in raw reads.

TCRdb re-called the 5' RACE reads through MiXCR, storing one row per CDR3 protein. The sample has 10,000 to 11,000 distinct CDR3 sequences; around 6% are singletons. The rearrangement links TRBV7-2 to TRBJ1-2; D gene uncertain. The clonotype comes from a male donor with early-stage non-small cell lung cancer. The sample was PBMCs, taken at surgery. The CDR3 DNA reads as TGTGCCAGCAGCTTAGGCCCACCGGACCGTGCTAACTATGGCTACACCTTC. Amino acid sequence: CASSLGPPDRANYGYTF.